Below are 24 T cell receptor beta chains sequenced from a single sample in a study of blood T cell repertoires in COVID-19. This table comes from immunoSEQ multiplex PCR, and its TCRdb copy is limited to in-frame clones, with some not included. Of about 17,000 clones listed, 93% are singletons. The source material was peripheral blood. These TCRs come from a human donor in a cohort sampled during active COVID-19.

The chain carries TRBV29-1 and TRBJ2-5, with TRBD2 matching over 12 bases. Per germline, CDR1 SQVTM and CDR2 ANQGSEA. The ends lost 7 bases at V and 4 bases at J; junction bases unmatched: 4. The CDR3 has 13 amino acids. CDR3 region: CSGLAGEGETQYF. CDR3 DNA sequence: TGCAGCGGACTAGCGGGAGAGGGAGAGACCCAGTACTTC.

This sequence joins TRBV18 and TRBJ2-2; perhaps TRBD1 as D (6 bases). Trimming removed 3 bases from V and 1 base from J, with 12 bases in between. The germline CDR1 and CDR2 sequences are KGHSH and LQKENI. The CDR3 runs to 16 residues. The CDR3 protein is CASSPGQKKNTGELFF. CDR3 bases: TGTGCCAGCTCACCCGGACAGAAAAAGAACACCGGGGAGCTGTTTTTT.

The V gene is TRBV6-4, the J gene TRBJ1-6, with D maybe TRBD1 (5 bases). The CDR3 has 15 residues. The germline V gene encodes CDR1 MRHNA and CDR2 SNTAGT. Trimming shortened V by 7 bases and J by 3 bases, and 13 bases separated the two germline ends. The CDR3 nucleotides read TGTGCCAGCACATTGGAGGGGAACTATAATTCACCCCTCCACTTT. Its translation: CASTLEGNYNSPLHF.

This clone has more than one count but fewer than ten. The chain combines TRBV5-4 with TRBJ2-7; TRBD2 aligns across 10 bases. CDR1 and CDR2 from the germline V gene are SGHNT and YYREEE (reference sequence). This CDR3 comprises 15 residues. J gave up 7 bases and V 2 bases, and 9 bases lay outside the gene matches. CDR3 sequence: CASSLAGGPEWEQYF. As DNA, the CDR3 is TGTGCCAGCAGCTTAGCGGGAGGGCCAGAGTGGGAGCAGTACTTC.

The rearrangement joins TRBV3-1 (or the pseudogene TRBV3-2) to TRBJ1-1, with TRBD1 matching 8 bases. J was trimmed by 4 bases and V by 2 bases; bases with no gene match: 6. Per germline, CDR1 LGHDT and CDR2 YNNKEL (reference sequence). CDR3 length: 15 residues. The CDR3 is CASSQLSTGGTEAFF. The DNA of the CDR3 is TGTGCCAGCAGCCAACTGTCTACAGGGGGCACTGAAGCTTTCTTT.

The rearrangement joins TRBV19 to TRBJ2-2, with 7 bases lining up with TRBD1. The CDR3 is 13 amino acids. The germline gives CDR1 LNHDA, CDR2 SQIVND (reference sequence). With V trimmed by 4 bases and J by 6 bases, 2 bases remained unmatched. This CDR3 is CASSTQGAGELFF. DNA of the CDR3: TGTGCCAGTAGTACCCAGGGGGCCGGGGAGCTGTTTTTT.

The rearrangement joins TRBV6-5 to TRBJ2-5, with TRBD2 matching 7 bases. The germline V gene has CDR1 MNHEY and CDR2 SVGAGI. This CDR3 spans 14 amino acids. With V trimmed by 0 bases and J by 7 bases, 5 bases remained unmatched. CDR3 DNA: TGTGCCAGCAGTTACTCGGGAGGGGAGGCGACCCAGTACTTC. This codes for CASSYSGGEATQYF.

The J gene is TRBJ2-6, the V gene TRBV28; a possible D gene is TRBD1 (6 bases). This CDR3 spans 17 amino acids. From germline, CDR1 is MDHEN and CDR2 SYDVKM. Trimming stripped 6 bases from V and 1 base from J, with 16 bases between. The CDR3 DNA is TGTGCCAGCAGGGCCGGGACAATACTTTCTGGGGCCAACGTCCTGACTTTC. It yields the protein CASRAGTILSGANVLTF. Using reference TRBV28 and TRBJ2-6 for the parts outside the CDR3, the full variable domain is DVKVTQSSRYLVKRTGEKVFLECVQDMDHENMFWYRQDPGLGLRLIYFSYDVKMKEKGDIPEGYSVSREKKERFSLILESASTNQTSMYLCASRAGTILSGANVLTFGAGSRLTVL.

The CDR3 nucleotides read TGTGCCAGCAGGACCTCGACAGTTCCAACTAATGAAAAACTGTTTTTT. This sequence encodes CASRTSTVPTNEKLFF. This rearrangement joins TRBV27 to TRBJ1-4; TRBD1 might be the D (5 bases). The germline V and J ends were trimmed by 6 bases and 0 bases, with 14 bases remaining between them. Looked up from germline, CDR1 is MNHEY and CDR2 is SMNVEV (reference sequence). The CDR3 loop spans 16 amino acids. Full variable domain (missing parts from reference TRBV27 and TRBJ1-4): EAQVTQNPRYLITVTGKKLTVTCSQNMNHEYMSWYRQDPGLGLRQIYYSMNVEVTDKGDVPEGYKVSRKEKRNFPLILESPSPNQTSLYFCASRTSTVPTNEKLFFGSGTQLSVL.

The chain is built from TRBV6-2 or TRBV6-3 and TRBJ2-7, with 8 bases that match TRBD1. The germline V gene encodes CDR1 MNHEY and CDR2 SVGEGT. This CDR3 has 15 residues. V lost 5 bases to trimming and J lost 1 base; unmatched junction nucleotides: 7. The CDR3 loop reads CASSEDRVSSYEQYF. In DNA, the CDR3 is TGTGCCAGCAGTGAGGACAGGGTATCATCCTACGAGCAGTACTTC.

The sample holds one count of this clone. The CDR3, as DNA: TGTGCCAGCAGCCCTGGACTGGGGGCACTTGGTGGCTACACCTTC. Translation: CASSPGLGALGGYTF. This chain links TRBV5-4 with TRBJ1-2; D may be TRBD1 (6 bases). Germline-derived CDR1 and CDR2 are SGHNT and YYREEE (reference sequence). The CDR3 extends over 15 amino acids. V was trimmed by 4 bases and J by 7 bases, leaving 20 bases between them.

The V call is TRBV19, the J call TRBJ2-7; 8 bases agree with TRBD2. Trimming took 5 bases from V and 3 from J; bases not matched to a gene: 9. The length of the CDR3 is 15 residues. Germline values: CDR1 LNHDA, CDR2 SQIVND (reference sequence). The CDR3 spells CASSETAGEIYEQYF. CDR3 sequence (DNA): TGTGCCAGTAGTGAGACAGCGGGAGAAATCTACGAGCAGTACTTC.

The CDR3 sequence is CASSLDVRTFTDTQYF. Here the CDR3 DNA reads TGTGCCAGCAGCTTAGATGTGAGGACTTTCACAGATACGCAGTATTTT. The V gene is TRBV11-2, the J gene TRBJ2-3; TRBD2 is a possible D gene (5 bases). V gave up 0 bases and J gave up 2 bases, with 12 bases separating them. Looked up from germline, CDR1 is SGHAT and CDR2 is FQNNGV. This CDR3 has 16 amino acids. Filled out from reference TRBV11-2 and TRBJ2-3, the complete variable domain reads EAGVAQSPRYKIIEKRQSVAFWCNPISGHATLYWYQQILGQGPKLLIQFQNNGVVDDSQLPKDRFSAERLKGVDSTLKIQPAKLEDSAVYLCASSLDVRTFTDTQYFGPGTRLTVL.

The chain carries TRBV28 and TRBJ2-7, with a possible D match to TRBD2 (5 bases). V lost 5 bases, J lost 9 bases, and 20 bases lay in between. CDR1 and CDR2 (germline): MDHEN, SYDVKM. The CDR3 loop spans 14 amino acids. CDR3 sequence: CASSPDSKMAAQYF. The CDR3 coding sequence is TGTGCCAGCAGTCCGGACTCAAAAATGGCGGCGCAGTACTTC.

Here the CDR3 DNA reads TGTGCCAGTAGTATGGGGCGCTCGTACAATGAGCAGTTCTTC. Amino acids: CASSMGRSYNEQFF. This chain connects TRBV19 to TRBJ2-1, with D maybe TRBD1 (5 bases). The CDR3 runs 14 residues. Germline lookup yields CDR1 LNHDA and CDR2 SQIVND (reference sequence). Trimming cost V 3 bases and J 4 bases, with 10 bases left between them.

This chain joins TRBV7-3 and TRBJ2-1; D is uncertain. V lost 3 bases and J 0 bases, leaving 9 bases between the germline ends. This CDR3 is 15 amino acids long. The germline V gene has CDR1 SGHTA and CDR2 FQGTGA. CDR3 in DNA: TGTGCCAGCAGCTTTGATATTAGCTCCTACAATGAGCAGTTCTTC. Protein: CASSFDISSYNEQFF. The full variable domain, its missing parts supplied by reference TRBV7-3 and TRBJ2-1, is GAGVSQTPSNKVTEKGKYVELRCDPISGHTALYWYRQSLGQGPEFLIYFQGTGAADDSGLPNDRFFAVRPEGSVSTLKIQRTERGDSAVYLCASSFDISSYNEQFFGPGTRLTVL.

The chain joins TRBV5-6 to TRBJ2-7, with no clear D. Germline CDR1 SGHDT, CDR2 YYEEEE. Trimming took 1 base from V and 4 from J, leaving 15 bases between them. This CDR3 region has 15 residues. The CDR3 nucleotides read TGTGCCAGCAGCTTGTACAGTGGCAGCCTTTACGAGCAGTACTTC. This translates into CASSLYSGSLYEQYF.

J is TRBJ1-3 and V is TRBV7-2, with 8 positions matching TRBD1. V dropped 5 bases and J dropped 7; count of bases not matched to a gene: 4. This CDR3 is 13 amino acids long. Germline CDR1 and CDR2: SGHTA and FQGNSA. CDR3 coding DNA: TGTGCCAGCAGCGCGGGACAGGTGAACACCATATATTTT. It is translated as CASSAGQVNTIYF.

This clone came up once. The genes are TRBV6-1 and TRBJ2-7, with 7 bases matching TRBD1. CDR3 length: 15 residues. With 3 bases clipped from V and 0 bases from J, the junction kept 5 bases outside the gene matches. Germline V gene sequence: CDR1 MNHNS, CDR2 SASEGT. CDR3 amino acids: CASSEGTASSYEQYF. The CDR3, as DNA: TGTGCCAGCAGTGAGGGGACAGCGAGCTCCTACGAGCAGTACTTC.

This clone was found once. J is TRBJ2-1 and V is TRBV3-1 (or the pseudogene TRBV3-2), with TRBD2 matching 13 bases. This CDR3 comprises 17 residues. V gave up 4 bases and J gave up 2 bases; unmatched junction bases: 5. Germline CDR1 LGHDT, CDR2 YNNKEL (reference sequence). CDR3 in DNA: TGTGCCAGCAGCCCGACTAGCGGGAGGCCCACCTACAATGAGCAGTTCTTC. Its protein product is CASSPTSGRPTYNEQFF.

V and J are TRBV12-3 or TRBV12-4 and TRBJ1-2; no reliable D call. Trimming took 7 bases from V and 1 from J, leaving 10 bases between them. This CDR3 spans 13 amino acids. The CDR3 sequence is CASTLTSNYGYTF. The DNA for the CDR3 is TGTGCCAGCACCCTGACAAGTAACTATGGCTACACCTTC.

The CDR3 bases are TGCGCCAGCAGCTTTACAGCTTCAGCTGATTCACCCCTCCACTTT. Translated: CASSFTASADSPLHF. This chain joins TRBV5-1 and TRBJ1-6; D gene uncertain. The CDR3 consists of 15 residues. Germline loops: CDR1 SGHRS, CDR2 YFSETQ. Trimming shortened V by 2 bases and J by 8 bases, and 14 bases separated the two germline ends.

The genes are TRBV10-2 and TRBJ2-7; no clear D. V was clipped by 1 base and J by 2 bases, with 3 bases between them. CDR1 WSHSY and CDR2 SAAADI come from the germline V gene. This CDR3 is built from 12 residues. The CDR3 sequence is CASSEYTYEQYF. The CDR3 DNA reads as TGCGCCAGCAGTGAGTATACCTACGAGCAGTACTTC.

The V gene is TRBV19, the J gene TRBJ2-1, with 9 bases that match TRBD2. The J segment lost 4 bases and the V segment lost 6 bases, leaving 4 bases of the junction unmatched. CDR3 length: 14 residues. The V gene's germline CDR1 is LNHDA and CDR2 SQIVND (reference sequence). The CDR3 coding sequence is TGTGCCAGTAGACGGACTAGCGTATACAATGAGCAGTTCTTC. Its translation is CASRRTSVYNEQFF.